This T cell receptor (beta chain) was retrieved from a study of shared clonotypes between healthy human individuals. Study-wide results and limits: Large sequencing depth failed to make sorted-subset sequencing complete, rarefaction showed. On the whole, naive subsets had larger estimated richness than memory subsets had. Researchers sampled only blood; tissue repertoires likely differ.

V lost 5 bases to trimming and J lost 1 base; unmatched junction nucleotides: 8. Germline CDR1 SGHRS, CDR2 YFSETQ. This CDR3 contains 15 residues. To note about this clone: Its antigen is not identified.

Profiling relied on immunoSEQ multiplex PCR, and the TCRdb table lists in-frame clones only, not all of them. The repertoire holds roughly 890,000 clones, with 80% to 95% as singletons. Positive CCR7 selection of CD45RO-negative cells yielded the naive CD8 cells, and terminally differentiated effector memory CD45RA+ cells were excluded. The sequence came from a man in his thirties or forties in good health. The V gene is TRBV5-1, the J gene TRBJ2-7, with 8 bases matching TRBD1. The sample was naive CD8+ T cells sorted from blood. CDR3 region: CASSPWDRQSYEQYF. As DNA, the CDR3 is TGCGCCAGCAGTCCCTGGGACAGGCAGTCCTACGAGCAGTACTTC.